This TCR beta chain was found in a study of blood T cell repertoires in COVID-19. Measured with immunoSEQ multiplex PCR; TCRdb has only the in-frame clones, and not every one. The top ten clones hold 2.5% to 3.5% of a sample with 280,000 or so clones, around 92% of them seen once. The length of the CDR3 is 14 residues. Trimming cost V 3 bases and J 5 bases; bases outside gene matches: 5. In germline, CDR1 is SGHTA, CDR2 FQGNSA. Someone with COVID-19 had been met by exposed participants within 2 weeks before study entry. This clone was detected once. The chain joins TRBV7-2 to TRBJ1-2; 8 nucleotides line up with TRBD1. Sequencing was carried out using PBMCs or T cells enriched from blood (not recorded which). This TCR was sampled from a woman between 45 and 60 years old who had been exposed to COVID-19. Here the CDR3 reads CASSFRTGRYGYTF. The CDR3 nucleotides are TGTGCCAGCAGCTTTCGGACAGGGAGGTATGGCTACACCTTC.